The 18 T cell receptor beta chains given below trace back to one sample, sequenced in a study of blood T cells in healthy people across ages. Combining a sample-barcoded 5' primer with a J-beta primer mix, a second PCR ran for roughly 6 to 11 cycles. TCRdb ran MiXCR on the 5' RACE reads and lists one entry per CDR3 protein. The sample lists around 990,000 distinct CDR3 sequences, approximately 26% seen once, with approximately 0.7% in the top ten. The same data also contributed to another study, on T cells of mothers and their children.

The sequenced sample consisted of blood. These receptors were obtained from a girl aged 2 to 10 in good health.

This clonotype was picked up a small number of times. The junction departs from germline at one end; a sequencing error may be responsible. The chain links TRBV11-2 to TRBJ2-1, with TRBD1 matching 9 bases. Germline CDR1 and CDR2: SGHAT and FQNNGV. The length of the CDR3 is 16 residues. The DNA of the CDR3 is TGTGCCAGCAGCCTCATCGGGACAGGGTCCTACAATGAGCAGCTCTTC. This translates into CASSLIGTGSYNEQLF.

This rearrangement joins TRBV7-9 to TRBJ2-3, with no clear D. Germline V gene sequence: CDR1 SEHNR, CDR2 FQNEAQ (reference sequence). V was shortened by 5 bases and J by 3 bases, with 18 bases between the two germline ends. The CDR3 consists of 16 residues. The CDR3: CASSPTALNPTDTQYF. CDR3 sequence (DNA): TGTGCCAGCAGCCCCACGGCGCTCAACCCTACAGATACGCAGTATTTT.

This chain joins TRBV3-1 and TRBJ2-1, with a possible D match to TRBD2 (6 bases). Germline V gene lookup returns CDR1 LGHDT and CDR2 YNNKEL (reference sequence). V gave up 4 bases and J gave up 0 bases, with 16 bases separating them. This CDR3 has 17 amino acids. Here the CDR3 DNA reads TGTGCCAGCAGCCTCTTAGAGCGGGCGGCCTCCTACAATGAGCAGTTCTTC. This gives the protein CASSLLERAASYNEQFF.

The chain combines TRBV2 with TRBJ2-3; D might be TRBD2 (6 bases). Trimming removed 9 bases from V and 1 base from J, with 8 bases in between. Germline V CDR1 and CDR2: SNHLY, FYNNEI. This CDR3 comprises 12 residues. In DNA form, the CDR3 reads TGTGCCAGTCCTAGCGGCACAGATACGCAGTATTTT. Translation gives CASPSGTDTQYF.

V and J are TRBV4-1 and TRBJ2-5, with 8 bases matching TRBD2. Near its end, the DNA agrees better with TRBJ2-1, so the J call may be wrong. This CDR3 has 15 residues. CDR1 is MGHRA and CDR2 is YSYEKL in the germline V gene. The CDR3, as DNA: TGCGCCAGCAGCCCCCGGGGAGGGACGGGACTAGGGCAGTTCTTC. Translated, it gives CASSPRGGTGLGQFF.

This sequence joins TRBV2 and TRBJ2-1; tentatively, D is TRBD1 (6 bases). The CDR3 has 22 amino acids. V was cut by 0 bases and J by 0 bases, with 27 bases left in between. CDR1 is SNHLY, CDR2 FYNNEI, per germline. In DNA, the CDR3 is TGTGCCAGCAGTGAAGCGCCTTTCGGGACCCTAATTTTAGGGGGCTCCTACAATGAGCAGTTCTTC. Translating it yields CASSEAPFGTLILGGSYNEQFF.

The gene calls are TRBV29-1 and TRBJ2-5, with D perhaps TRBD1 (6 bases). The CDR3 has 13 residues. The germline V gene has CDR1 SQVTM and CDR2 ANQGSEA. With 6 bases removed from V and 4 bases from J, the gap between germline ends came to 15 bases. The CDR3 spells CSVKGGLTETQYF. CDR3 sequence (DNA): TGCAGCGTCAAAGGGGGATTGACAGAGACCCAGTACTTC. The entire variable domain, with the rest obtained from reference TRBV29-1 and TRBJ2-5, is as follows: SAVISQKPSRDICQRGTSLTIQCQVDSQVTMMFWYRQQPGQSLTLIATANQGSEATYESGFVIDKFPISRPNLTFSTLTVSNMSPEDSSIYLCSVKGGLTETQYFGPGTRLLVL.

This clonotype has a handful of counts. The chain joins TRBV29-1 to TRBJ2-3; TRBD2 matches at 9 bases. The V and J ends lost 6 bases and 1 base, in that order; junction bases with no gene match: 5. Germline CDR1 reads SQVTM; CDR2 reads ANQGSEA. The length of the CDR3 is 14 residues. DNA for the CDR3: TGCAGCGTCAAGACTAGCGGACGCACAGATACGCAGTATTTT. Amino acid sequence: CSVKTSGRTDTQYF.

The CDR3 reads CASSPGFAPDTQYF. DNA for the CDR3: TGCGCCAGCAGCCCGGGATTCGCCCCAGATACGCAGTATTTT. J is TRBJ2-3 and V is TRBV5-1; D might be TRBD2 (5 bases). This CDR3 contains 14 residues. Germline V gene data show CDR1 as SGHRS and CDR2 as YFSETQ. V dropped 4 bases and J dropped 4 bases, with 13 bases sitting between them.

The chain links TRBV4-1 to TRBJ2-3; D gene uncertain. V shed 0 bases and J shed 5 bases, with 12 bases lying between them. Germline V CDR1 and CDR2: MGHRA, YSYEKL. The CDR3 spans 15 residues. CDR3 bases: TGCGCCAGCAGCCAAGACCGGAACTGGGGAGATACGCAGTATTTT. It translates to CASSQDRNWGDTQYF.

This clonotype was recorded a few times. The chain uses TRBV29-1 and TRBJ2-1; TRBD2 matches at 11 bases. Near its end, the DNA agrees better with TRBJ2-7, so the J call may be wrong. Germline assignment: CDR1 SQVTM and CDR2 ANQGSEA. The CDR3 is 14 residues long. The DNA of the CDR3 is TGCAGCGTTGAAGGGCTAGCGGGAGGTGTCGAGCAGTACTTC. Translation: CSVEGLAGGVEQYF.

The table lists this clonotype with a few counts. The chain couples TRBV5-1 to TRBJ2-1; TRBD1 might be the D (5 bases). The better agreement between TRBJ2-7 and the DNA end casts doubt on the J call. The CDR3 is 13 amino acids. The V gene's germline CDR1 is SGHRS and CDR2 YFSETQ. CDR3 region: CASSLVRTHEQYF. CDR3 sequence (DNA): TGCGCCAGCAGCTTGGTACGGACACACGAGCAGTACTTC.

The chain recombines TRBV4-1 with TRBJ2-3; TRBD2 matches 10 bases. V trimming: 6 bases; J trimming: 5 bases; junction bases outside the gene matches: 8. The CDR3 is made up of 15 amino acids. From germline, CDR1 is MGHRA and CDR2 YSYEKL. CDR3 protein: CASSRRAGGGDTQYF. The CDR3 region has the DNA TGCGCCAGCAGTCGACGAGCGGGAGGGGGAGATACGCAGTATTTT.

This clonotype was seen a handful of times. The chain combines TRBV6-5 with TRBJ1-6; D is unclear. Trimming shortened V by 4 bases and J by 7 bases, and 20 bases separated the two germline ends. The CDR3 is made up of 17 amino acids. Germline CDR1 reads MNHEY; CDR2 reads SVGAGI. The chain's CDR3 is CASSWSPPGSKNSPLHF. In DNA form, the CDR3 reads TGTGCCAGCAGTTGGTCCCCCCCGGGCTCGAAGAATTCACCCCTCCACTTT.

V gene TRBV9 combines with J gene TRBJ2-1; 9 bases map to TRBD2. The CDR3 has 19 residues. Per germline, CDR1 SGDLS and CDR2 YYNGEE. The ends lost 4 bases at V and 4 bases at J; junction bases unmatched: 18. In DNA, the CDR3 is TGTGCCAGCAGCCCCTACGGTGGTGCTAGCGGGACCAGGTACAATGAGCAGTTCTTC. The encoded protein is CASSPYGGASGTRYNEQFF.

V and J are TRBV5-1 and TRBJ2-3; the D is unclear. This CDR3 has 13 amino acids. Trimming took off 3 bases at V and 2 bases at J, with 7 bases between the two ends. Germline lookup yields CDR1 SGHRS and CDR2 YFSETQ. CDR3 sequence (DNA): TGCGCCAGCAGCTACCATCACACAGATACGCAGTATTTT. It translates to CASSYHHTDTQYF.

A note on this clonotype: Its ends do not fully match the called genes, so a read error is possible. The chain employs TRBV2 and TRBJ2-3, with 7 bases lining up with TRBD1. The CDR3 sequence is 14 residues long. Germline values: CDR1 SNHLY, CDR2 FYNNEI. CDR3 residues: CASLRDRGTHTQYF. The CDR3 DNA sequence: TGTGCCAGTCTCCGGGACAGAGGCACACATACGCAGTATTTT.

The sample holds one count of this clonotype. J is TRBJ2-5 and V is TRBV20-1, with D possibly being TRBD2 (6 bases). V dropped 3 bases and J dropped 6 bases, with 11 bases sitting between them. Looked up from germline, CDR1 is DFQATT and CDR2 is SNEGSKA (reference sequence). This CDR3 contains 12 residues. CDR3 in DNA: TGCAGTGCTAGGGGCGGGGAACAGACCCAGTACTTC. It is translated as CSARGGEQTQYF.